This T cell receptor (beta chain) emerged from a study of T cell repertoires in cytomegalovirus infection. In TCRdb, the reads were re-called with MiXCR into one record per CDR3 protein. The repertoire consists of 490,000 or so distinct CDR3 sequences, with 10% to 12% occurring once and the leading ten covering 10% to 13%. The sample holds many counts of this clonotype. No antigen is known for it. Findings and limits, study-wide: There were HLA-C-restricted CMV-specific TCR beta clonotypes dominating the ex vivo response.

Germline loops: CDR1 SGHTA, CDR2 FQGNSA. V lost 0 bases to trimming and J lost 0 bases, with 9 bases between them. The length of the CDR3 is 16 residues. V usage is TRBV7-2 and J usage is TRBJ1-3, with a weak D call TRBD1 (5 bases). The source material was PBMCs. The source is a human donor in good health (CMV status not recorded). Some clones in this sample may be carry-over from other donors' samples. The CDR3 spells CASSLAGPISGNTIYF. CDR3 in DNA: TGTGCCAGCAGCTTAGCGGGGCCAATCTCTGGAAACACCATATATTTT.